These T cell receptor beta chains were read from a single sample in a study of blood T cell repertoires in COVID-19. The protocol was immunoSEQ multiplex PCR, while the TCRdb copy is restricted to in-frame clones and leaves out a portion. The table shows fewer than 250,000 clones, with roughly 80% occurring only once. Material for sequencing was peripheral blood. These receptors originate from a woman aged 70-85 years with acute or convalescent COVID-19. Both conserved end residues are trimmed from each CDR3. The D gene is left open where the match is weak.

>TRBJ2-5|TRBV19|TRBD2
ASSLAGGLQETQY
>TRBJ1-1|TRBV10-3|TRBD1
ASGTAGMNTEAF
>TRBJ2-5|TRBV18|TRBD2
ASSTSLRGGETQY
>TRBJ2-1|TRBV12-5|.
ASGPPDGSSYNEQF
>TRBJ2-3|TRBV4-2|TRBD2
ASSQDLAGDTQY
>TRBJ2-1|TRBV12-3/TRBV12-4|TRBD2
ASSPGTSFEQF
>TRBJ2-7|TRBV3-1/TRBV3-2|.
ASSRGTALEQY
>TRBJ1-1|TRBV6-4|.
ATHRSPNTEAF
>TRBJ2-1|TRBV4-2|TRBD2
ASSLTSGGAGLRNEQF
>TRBJ2-1|TRBV19|.
ASSIDQLRGQF
>TRBJ1-3|TRBV3-1/TRBV3-2|.
ASSQGIAQGYSGNTIY
>TRBJ1-2|TRBV19|.
ASSTDSLRSNYGYT
>TRBJ2-1|TRBV12-3/TRBV12-4|.
ASSFSYNEQF
>TRBJ1-2|TRBV7-2|TRBD1
ASSLVGQVLNYGYT
>TRBJ1-6|TRBV5-1|TRBD1
ASSPQGAMGNSPLH
>TRBJ1-2|TRBV4-2|.
ASSQAERGLGGYT
>TRBJ2-7|TRBV5-6|.
ASSLAVGGQSYEQY
>TRBJ1-1|TRBV11-2|.
ASAEQLNTEAF
>TRBJ1-1|TRBV5-1|.
ASSIQTMNTEAF
>TRBJ1-2|TRBV6-5|.
ASTLRVAYYGYT
>TRBJ2-4|TRBV19|.
ASSIDQGTKNIQY
>TRBJ2-1|TRBV2|.
ASREGPLAYNEQF
>TRBJ1-2|TRBV27|TRBD1
ASHDRVYGYT
>TRBJ1-1|TRBV2|TRBD1
ASKGAIYLEAF
>TRBJ1-1|TRBV19|TRBD1
ASSRAGGVNTEAF
>TRBJ1-6|TRBV6-2/TRBV6-3|TRBD1
ASSPRTGTPLH
>TRBJ2-2|TRBV11-2|.
ASSFTANTGELF
>TRBJ1-3|TRBV19|.
ASSLSSGNTIY
>TRBJ2-7|TRBV11-2|.
ASSLDRNGYEQY
>TRBJ1-1|TRBV7-2|.
ASSLAGVVGAF
>TRBJ2-3|TRBV4-1|TRBD2
ASSPRERGSDTQY
>TRBJ1-2|TRBV6-4|.
ASSEGPWDGYT
>TRBJ1-1|TRBV3-1/TRBV3-2|.
ASSQDGGHYSMNTEAF
>TRBJ1-4|TRBV27|.
ASSRTPGATNEKLF
>TRBJ1-1|TRBV7-9|.
ASSFGQQNTEAF
>TRBJ1-2|TRBV15|TRBD1
ATSREGQRGHGYT
>TRBJ1-6|TRBV19|.
ASSPPGLTYNSPLH
>TRBJ1-4|TRBV6-5|.
ASSYGLQGREKLF
>TRBJ2-7|TRBV25-1|TRBD1
ASSDRAYEQY
>TRBJ2-5|TRBV5-6|TRBD1
ASSIRDRVGTQY
>TRBJ2-7|TRBV29-1|TRBD1
SVQIQGPNEQY
>TRBJ1-2|TRBV7-9|.
ASSKTENYGYT
>TRBJ2-1|TRBV21-1|.
ASRPTGTTSYNEQF
>TRBJ1-2|TRBV7-9|.
ASSFSVFYGYT
>TRBJ2-1|TRBV7-2|TRBD1
ASSPNGQGTYNEQF
>TRBJ2-5|TRBV15|.
ATSIDIGTQY
>TRBJ2-2|TRBV5-1|TRBD1
ASSPSGGANTGELF
>TRBJ1-1|TRBV15|.
ATSRDRAGKAF
>TRBJ2-7|TRBV18|TRBD1
ASSPRDRGFGEQY
>TRBJ1-1|TRBV6-2/TRBV6-3|TRBD1
ASSYRQGRPTEAF
>TRBJ1-1|TRBV7-9|.
ASSSSDWAAF
>TRBJ1-2|TRBV5-1|.
ASSLDLGGGYT
>TRBJ2-1|TRBV11-3|TRBD2
ASSLVASGNEQF
>TRBJ2-3|TRBV7-2|TRBD1
ASSSRQGAVGDTQY
>TRBJ1-1|TRBV27|.
ASSLNTGHRNTEAF